This T cell receptor (beta chain) was sequenced during a study of blood T cell repertoires in COVID-19 (dated by TCRdb to the early 2020s). For the study in its entirety: The collaborator samples originated in the United States, Italy and Spain and spanned the acute and convalescent phases of COVID-19. Samples were obtained from the ongoing ImmuneRACE study (first 160 participants) and from over 1,000 subjects provided by 6 global collaborators. The repertoires were released in a freely available public database intended as a resource for research on the immune response to SARS-CoV-2. Where HLA class I and class II types were available, the types were taken from metadata supplied by the sample provider, not from assay-based typing. Sample metadata almost always included a de-identified subject ID, COVID-19 status, age in years and sex. Deeply sampled blood TCRbeta repertoires from subjects exposed to, actively infected with, or recovered from COVID-19 were included in the dataset. The prospective study material was composed of cDNA or gDNA derived from T cells, B-cell-depleted T cells, or PBMCs. On the study overall, not on this receptor specifically: How much clinical and demographic metadata was included differed by source and by participant, and the metadata was provided uncurated.

TCRbeta CDR3 regions were amplified from genomic DNA using the immunoSEQ Assay, a bias-controlled multiplex PCR. Under the source paper's analysis protocol: Within the assay, amplification of reference gene primers was used to estimate how many nucleated cells each sample contained. To quantify the absolute abundance of each unique TCRbeta CDR3 rearrangement, sequence reads were collapsed and filtered. For each sample, productive Simpson clonality was calculated as the square root of Simpson's diversity index over productive rearrangements. TCRdb holds this immuneACCESS table with in-frame rearrangements only. Some clones are missing; in checked studies, unresolved V genes explain under half, and the rest has no known cause. The V and J calls and the clone size are those of that table, but D and trimming were determined from the DNA. The sample table holds around 260,000 clones, of which 70% to 90% were seen once. The ten largest clones add up to approximately 4.2% of the sample.

Enrolling through a virtual design, the prospective study's participants ranged in age from roughly 18 to 89 years and lived across around 25 United States geographic areas. To assign participants to cohorts, the prospective study relied on clinical history that participants themselves reported in a screening survey and a study questionnaire. For ImmuneRACE Cohort 3, a participant was defined as recovered based on two consecutive negative NP/OP PCR tests, clearance by a healthcare professional, or resolution of symptoms. In the prospective study, whole blood, serum and a nasopharyngeal or oropharyngeal swab were collected from each participant by mobile phlebotomists. Participants in the prospective study had the option to provide additional blood draws and questionnaires over a 2-month period. Before DNA extraction, prospective study blood samples were shipped either frozen or at room temperature.

Sequences MNHEY (CDR1) and SVGEGT (CDR2) are obtained from the germline V gene. Trimming accounts for 6 bases at V and 6 bases at J, while the number of junction bases matched to no gene is 22. The CDR3 runs 19 residues from the cysteine to the phenylalanine. The entry retains the CDR3 DNA only, 57 bases that are in frame from base 1. As for this clone: Its recognized antigen is unknown. Nothing much larger sits one base from this clone, and base qualities are not available.

The sequence was collected from a woman in her thirties who had recovered from COVID-19. Recombination connected TRBV6-2 or TRBV6-3 to TRBJ1-4; 7 central bases correspond to TRBD1. Sequenced material: PBMCs or T cells enriched from blood (not recorded which). CDR3 region: CASSHLGTAGQRIYEKLFF. The base sequence is TGTGCCAGCAGCCACTTGGGAACCGCGGGACAGCGGATTTATGAAAAACTGTTTTTT.